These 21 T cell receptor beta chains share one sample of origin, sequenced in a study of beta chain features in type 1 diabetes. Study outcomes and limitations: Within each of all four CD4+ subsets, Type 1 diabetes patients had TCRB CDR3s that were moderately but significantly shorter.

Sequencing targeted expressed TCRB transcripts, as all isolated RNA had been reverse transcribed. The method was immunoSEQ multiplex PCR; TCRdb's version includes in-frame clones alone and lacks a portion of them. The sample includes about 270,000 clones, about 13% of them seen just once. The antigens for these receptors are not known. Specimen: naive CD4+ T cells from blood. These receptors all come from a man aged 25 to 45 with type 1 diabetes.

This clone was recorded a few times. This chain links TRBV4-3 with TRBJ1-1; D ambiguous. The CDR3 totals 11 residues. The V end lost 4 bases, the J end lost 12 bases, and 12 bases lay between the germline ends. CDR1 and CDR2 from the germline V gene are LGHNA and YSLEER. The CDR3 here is CASSPGRGSFF. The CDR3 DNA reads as TGCGCCAGCAGCCCGGGTAGAGGATCTTTCTTT.

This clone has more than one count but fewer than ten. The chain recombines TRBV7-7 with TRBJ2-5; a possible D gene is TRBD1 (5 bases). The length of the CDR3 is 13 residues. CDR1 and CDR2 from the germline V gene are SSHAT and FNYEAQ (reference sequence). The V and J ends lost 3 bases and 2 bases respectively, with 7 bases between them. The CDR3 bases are TGTGCCAGCAGCTTTCAGGGACAAGAGACCCAGTACTTC. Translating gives CASSFQGQETQYF. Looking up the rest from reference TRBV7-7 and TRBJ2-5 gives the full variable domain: GAGVSQSPRYKVTKRGQDVTLRCDPISSHATLYWYQQALGQGPEFLTYFNYEAQPDKSGLPSDRFSAERPEGSISTLTIQRTEQRDSAMYRCASSFQGQETQYFGPGTRLLVL.

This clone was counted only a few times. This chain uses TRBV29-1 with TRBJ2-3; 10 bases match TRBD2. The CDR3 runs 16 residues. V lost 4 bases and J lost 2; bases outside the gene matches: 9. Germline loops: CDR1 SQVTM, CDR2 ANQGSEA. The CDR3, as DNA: TGCAGCGTTGCCGGCGGACTAGCGGATTCCACAGATACGCAGTATTTT. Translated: CSVAGGLADSTDTQYF.

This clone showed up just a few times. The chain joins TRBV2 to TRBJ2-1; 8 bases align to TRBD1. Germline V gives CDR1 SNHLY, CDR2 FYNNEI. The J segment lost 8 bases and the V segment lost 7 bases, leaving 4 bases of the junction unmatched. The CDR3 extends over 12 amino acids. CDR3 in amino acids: CASTVTGDEQFF. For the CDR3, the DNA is TGTGCCAGCACTGTGACAGGGGATGAGCAGTTCTTC.

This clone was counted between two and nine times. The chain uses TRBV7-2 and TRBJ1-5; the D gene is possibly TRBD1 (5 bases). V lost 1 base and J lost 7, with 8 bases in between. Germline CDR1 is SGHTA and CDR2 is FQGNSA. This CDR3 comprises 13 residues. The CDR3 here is CASSLEGKQPQHF. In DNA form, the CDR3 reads TGTGCCAGCAGCTTAGAGGGGAAACAGCCCCAGCATTTT.

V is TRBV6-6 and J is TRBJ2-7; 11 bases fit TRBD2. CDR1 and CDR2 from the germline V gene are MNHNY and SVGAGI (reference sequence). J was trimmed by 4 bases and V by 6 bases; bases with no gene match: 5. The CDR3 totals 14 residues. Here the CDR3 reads CASRMTSGKYEQYF. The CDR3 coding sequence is TGTGCCAGCAGAATGACTAGCGGGAAGTACGAGCAGTACTTC.

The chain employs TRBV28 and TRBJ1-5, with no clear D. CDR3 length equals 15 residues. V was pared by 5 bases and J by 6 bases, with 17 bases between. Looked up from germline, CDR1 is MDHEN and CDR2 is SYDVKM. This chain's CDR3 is CASSRPGNSGQPQHF. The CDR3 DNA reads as TGTGCCAGCAGTCGACCGGGAAACTCGGGTCAGCCCCAGCATTTT.

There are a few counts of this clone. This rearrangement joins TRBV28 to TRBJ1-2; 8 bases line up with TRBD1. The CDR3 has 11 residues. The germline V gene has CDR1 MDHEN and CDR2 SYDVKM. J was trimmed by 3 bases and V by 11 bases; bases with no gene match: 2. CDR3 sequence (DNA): TGTGCCGGGGGACAGGACTATGGCTACACCTTC. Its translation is CAGGQDYGYTF.

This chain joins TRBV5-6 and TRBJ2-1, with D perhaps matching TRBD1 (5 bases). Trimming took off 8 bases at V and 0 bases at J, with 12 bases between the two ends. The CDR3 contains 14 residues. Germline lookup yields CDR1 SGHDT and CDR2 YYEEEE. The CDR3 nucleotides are TGTGCCAGTCGGACACCGAGCTCCTACAATGAGCAGTTCTTC. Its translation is CASRTPSSYNEQFF.

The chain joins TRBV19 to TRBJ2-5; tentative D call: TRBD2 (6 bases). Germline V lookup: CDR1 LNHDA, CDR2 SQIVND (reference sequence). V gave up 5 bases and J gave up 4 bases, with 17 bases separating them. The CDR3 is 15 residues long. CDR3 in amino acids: CASSGRSAGPETQYF. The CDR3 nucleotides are TGTGCCAGTAGTGGCCGATCCGCGGGGCCAGAGACCCAGTACTTC.

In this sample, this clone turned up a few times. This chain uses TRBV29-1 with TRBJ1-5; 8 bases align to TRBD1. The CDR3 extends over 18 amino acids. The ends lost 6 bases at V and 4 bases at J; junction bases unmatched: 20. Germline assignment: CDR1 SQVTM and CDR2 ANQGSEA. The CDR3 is CSVTLDREGGIGNQPQHF. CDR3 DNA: TGCAGCGTGACACTGGACAGGGAGGGGGGTATAGGAAATCAGCCCCAGCATTTT.

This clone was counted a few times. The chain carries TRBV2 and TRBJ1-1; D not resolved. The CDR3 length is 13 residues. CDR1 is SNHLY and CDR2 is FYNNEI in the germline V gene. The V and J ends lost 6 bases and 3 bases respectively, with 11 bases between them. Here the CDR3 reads CASRRNKDTEAFF. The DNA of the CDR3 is TGTGCCAGCAGGAGGAATAAGGACACTGAAGCTTTCTTT.

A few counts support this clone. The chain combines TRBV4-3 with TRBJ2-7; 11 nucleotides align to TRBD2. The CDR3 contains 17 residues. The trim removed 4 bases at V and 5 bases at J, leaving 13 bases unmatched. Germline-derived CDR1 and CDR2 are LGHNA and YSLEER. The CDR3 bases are TGCGCCAGCAGCCCCGGGACTAGCGGTAGTCGATCTAACGAGCAGTACTTC. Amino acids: CASSPGTSGSRSNEQYF.

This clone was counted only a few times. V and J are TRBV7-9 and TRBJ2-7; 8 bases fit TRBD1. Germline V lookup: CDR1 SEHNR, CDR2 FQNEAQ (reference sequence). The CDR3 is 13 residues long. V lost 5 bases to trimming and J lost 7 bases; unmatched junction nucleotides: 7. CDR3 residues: CASSPYTGGEQYF. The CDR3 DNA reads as TGTGCCAGCAGCCCTTATACAGGGGGGGAGCAGTACTTC.

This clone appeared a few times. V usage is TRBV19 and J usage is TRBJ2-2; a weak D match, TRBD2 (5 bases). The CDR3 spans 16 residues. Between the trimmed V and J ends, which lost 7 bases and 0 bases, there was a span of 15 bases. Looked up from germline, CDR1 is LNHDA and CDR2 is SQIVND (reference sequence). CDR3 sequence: CASTDSRRANTGELFF. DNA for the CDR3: TGTGCCAGTACCGATTCCAGGCGGGCGAACACCGGGGAGCTGTTTTTT.

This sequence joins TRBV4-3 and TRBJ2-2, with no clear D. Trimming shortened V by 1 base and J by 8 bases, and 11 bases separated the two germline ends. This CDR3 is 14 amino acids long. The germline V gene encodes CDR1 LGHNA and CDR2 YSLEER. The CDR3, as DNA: TGCGCCAGCAGCCAAGTCTACTCGCGGGGGGAGCTGTTTTTT. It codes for CASSQVYSRGELFF.

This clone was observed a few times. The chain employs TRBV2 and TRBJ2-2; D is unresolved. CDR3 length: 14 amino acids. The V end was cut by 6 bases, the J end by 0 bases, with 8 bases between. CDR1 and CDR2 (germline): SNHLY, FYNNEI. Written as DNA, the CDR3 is TGTGCCAGCAGCCTAGGAGCGAACACCGGGGAGCTGTTTTTT. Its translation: CASSLGANTGELFF.

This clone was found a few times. CDR3 sequence: CASSPLRQETQYF. The CDR3 nucleotides are TGTGCCAGCAGTCCCCTTCGTCAAGAGACCCAGTACTTC. This chain links TRBV27 with TRBJ2-5; no clear D gene. CDR3 size: 13 residues. The germline V gene has CDR1 MNHEY and CDR2 SMNVEV (reference sequence). The V and J ends lost 5 bases and 2 bases respectively, with 9 bases between them.

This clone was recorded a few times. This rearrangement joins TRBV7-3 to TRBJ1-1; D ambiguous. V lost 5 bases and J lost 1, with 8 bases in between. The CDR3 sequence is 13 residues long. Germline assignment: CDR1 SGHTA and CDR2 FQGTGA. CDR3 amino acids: CASSVQANTEAFF. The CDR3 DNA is TGTGCCAGCAGCGTTCAGGCGAACACTGAAGCTTTCTTT.

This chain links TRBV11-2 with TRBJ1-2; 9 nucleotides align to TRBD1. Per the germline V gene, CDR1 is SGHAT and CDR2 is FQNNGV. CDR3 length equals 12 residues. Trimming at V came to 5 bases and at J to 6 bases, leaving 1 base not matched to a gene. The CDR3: CASSRDRDGYTF. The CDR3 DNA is TGTGCCAGCAGCCGGGACAGGGATGGCTACACCTTC.

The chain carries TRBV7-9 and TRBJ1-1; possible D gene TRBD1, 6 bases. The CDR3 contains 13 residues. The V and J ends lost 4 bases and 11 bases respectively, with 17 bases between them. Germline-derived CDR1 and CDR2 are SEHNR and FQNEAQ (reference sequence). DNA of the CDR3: TGTGCCAGCAGCTCTGAAGGGGGAATAGGGGCTTTCTTT. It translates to CASSSEGGIGAFF. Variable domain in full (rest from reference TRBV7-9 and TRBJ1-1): DTGVSQNPRHKITKRGQNVTFRCDPISEHNRLYWYRQTLGQGPEFLTYFQNEAQLEKSRLLSDRFSAERPKGSFSTLEIQRTEQGDSAMYLCASSSEGGIGAFFGQGTRLTVV.